A single sample is the source of the 29 T cell receptor beta chains below, sequenced in a study of tumor and adjacent non-tumor tissue in lung cancer. No cell sorting was done before RNA was extracted from the tissue. TCRbeta libraries were built with three rounds of nested PCR, modified from ARM-PCR. TCRdb re-derived calls from the multiplex PCR reads in MiXCR, one entry per CDR3 protein. This table has tens of thousands of distinct CDR3 sequences, approximately 65% appearing once. The specimen was lung tumor tissue. The receptor source for this set is a man in his fifties or sixties with non-small cell lung cancer.

To note about this clonotype: One end of the junction fails to match germline, which may point to a read error. V gene TRBV11-3 combines with J gene TRBJ2-1, with D perhaps given as TRBD1 or TRBD2 (5 bases each). Germline V gives CDR1 SGHNT, CDR2 YENEEA. The CDR3 runs to 15 residues. CDR3 DNA sequence: TGTGTCAGCAGCTTAGCCGGGACGTATAACAATGAGCAATTCTTC. This translates into CVSSLAGTYNNEQFF.

V and J are TRBV4-1 and TRBJ2-7, with TRBD1 as a possible D gene (6 bases). Germline CDR1 and CDR2: MGHRA and YSYEKL. This CDR3 spans 14 amino acids. Between the trimmed V and J ends, which lost 7 bases and 1 base, there was a span of 14 bases. CDR3 loop: CASITAGDSYEQYF. DNA for the CDR3: TGCGCCAGCATCACCGCAGGGGATTCCTACGAGCAGTACTTC.

With regard to this clonotype: Just one base apart from a much larger clone, this may be a read error. The CDR3 sequence is CRTRQGYNEQFF. DNA for the CDR3: TGCAGAACCAGACAGGGCTACAATGAGCAGTTCTTC. The V gene is TRBV20-1, the J gene TRBJ2-1; 7 bases fit TRBD1. Germline V gene lookup returns CDR1 DFQATT and CDR2 SNEGSKA (reference sequence). The CDR3 consists of 12 residues.

This clonotype is a singleton in its sample. In this CDR3 the conserved last residue, phenylalanine or tryptophan, is missing, so a read error is likely. J is TRBJ2-5 and V is TRBV5-4; tentative D call: TRBD2 (6 bases). This CDR3 is built from 15 residues. CDR1 and CDR2 (germline): SGHNT, YYREEE (reference sequence). With 6 bases removed from V and 0 bases from J, the gap between germline ends came to 15 bases. CDR3 amino acids: CASNKTGVYQETQYS. CDR3 sequence (DNA): TGTGCCAGCAACAAGACGGGAGTGTACCAAGAGACCCAGTACTCC.

With respect to this clonotype: A read error is likely, as this CDR3 ends without the conserved phenylalanine or tryptophan. This chain connects TRBV20-1 to TRBJ2-2; no firm D call. The V and J ends lost 4 bases and 8 bases respectively, with 11 bases between them. Germline V lookup: CDR1 DFQATT, CDR2 SNEGSKA (reference sequence). The CDR3 sequence is 12 residues long. The DNA of the CDR3 is TGCAGTGCTACTAAACATCCGGGGGAGCTGTTTTCT. Amino acid sequence: CSATKHPGELFS.

As regards this clonotype: The junction departs from the called germline gene at one end, perhaps through a read error. The chain has TRBV12-3 or TRBV12-4 and TRBJ2-4; 9 bases fit TRBD1. CDR3 length equals 16 residues. CDR3: CASSSIQGAQGDIQYF. Written as DNA, the CDR3 is TGTGCCAGCAGCTCCATACAGGGGGCGCAAGGGGACATTCAATACTTC.

Regarding this clonotype: Since a much larger clone is just one base distant, this may be a read error. The chain has TRBV28 and TRBJ2-7, with TRBD1 as a possible D gene (6 bases). The CDR3 runs to 14 residues. Germline assignment: CDR1 MDHEN and CDR2 SYDVKM. The DNA of the CDR3 is TGTACCAGCGGTAGGACAGCCAACCCCTACGAGCAGTACTTC. Encoded protein: CTSGRTANPYEQYF.

Comments on this clonotype: The junction departs from germline at one end; a sequencing error may be responsible. The V call is TRBV28, the J call TRBJ1-4, with 9 bases fitting TRBD1. The CDR3 length is 14 residues. Per the germline V gene, CDR1 is MDHEN and CDR2 is SYDVKM. CDR3: CASSWTGELEKLFF. In nucleotides, the CDR3 is TGTGCCAGCAGTTGGACAGGGGAATTGGAAAAATTGTTTTTT.

V is TRBV25-1 and J is TRBJ2-3; 9 positions agree with TRBD1. V lost 5 bases, J lost 4 bases, and 7 bases stayed unmatched. CDR3 length equals 15 residues. Germline V gene lookup returns CDR1 MGHDK and CDR2 SYGVNS. The DNA for the CDR3 is TGTGCCAGCAGTCCATCGGGACAGGGCCCAGATACGCAGTATTTT. This encodes CASSPSGQGPDTQYF.

The genes are TRBV6-6 and TRBJ2-1; D is possibly TRBD1 (5 bases). The CDR3 runs 12 residues. Trimming shortened V by 7 bases and J by 9 bases, and 13 bases separated the two germline ends. Germline lookup yields CDR1 MNHNY and CDR2 SVGAGI (reference sequence). CDR3 protein: CASNDIGVEQFF. CDR3 nucleotides: TGTGCCAGCAATGACATAGGGGTTGAGCAGTTCTTC.

At least ten counts were recorded for this clonotype. CDR3: CASSQETGTGGTQYF. CDR3 bases: TGTGCCAGCAGCCAAGAGACAGGGACCGGGGGAACCCAGTACTTC. This sequence joins TRBV4-2 and TRBJ2-5, with D maybe TRBD1 (7 bases). The germline gives CDR1 LGHNA, CDR2 YNFKEQ. The V and J ends lost 0 bases and 8 bases respectively, with 16 bases between them. The CDR3 is 15 amino acids.

Comments on this clonotype: One end of the junction does not line up with germline, which may come from a read error. J is TRBJ1-2 and V is TRBV11-2; D gene unclear. Germline loops: CDR1 SGHAT, CDR2 FQNNGV. CDR3 length equals 14 residues. The CDR3 DNA is TGTGCCAGCAGCCTTAATGAGGGAGTCTATGGCCACACCTTC. Translated, it gives CASSLNEGVYGHTF.

In regard to this clonotype: A much larger clone differs by one base, so this may be a read error. The genes are TRBV12-3 or TRBV12-4 and TRBJ2-7; 8 positions agree with TRBD1. The CDR3 runs 15 residues. The CDR3 DNA reads as TGTGCCATCAGTTTAAAGGGCAGGGGGCTGTACGAGCAGTACTTC. Encoded protein: CAISLKGRGLYEQYF.

The chain carries TRBV6-1 and TRBJ2-7, with D uncertain. Germline assignment: CDR1 MNHNS and CDR2 SASEGT. The CDR3 sequence is 13 residues long. CDR3 in DNA: TGTAACAGCACCGGAACCCACCCCTACGAGCAGTACTTC. Its protein product is CNSTGTHPYEQYF.

The chain carries TRBV19 and TRBJ1-3; a possible D gene is TRBD1 (5 bases). The CDR3 runs 14 residues. V was trimmed by 6 bases and J by 4 bases, leaving 13 bases between them. Germline V gene lookup returns CDR1 LNHDA and CDR2 SQIVND (reference sequence). The CDR3 DNA is TGTGCCAGTAGCTCCGGTGGGGCAGGAAACACCATATATTTT. It yields the protein CASSSGGAGNTIYF.

On this clonotype itself: An end of the junction does not agree with germline; a read error may underlie this. This chain links TRBV20-1 with TRBJ2-3; the match to TRBD1 covers 8 bases. The CDR3 sequence is 13 residues long. CDR1 and CDR2 from the germline V gene are DFQATT and SNEGSKA (reference sequence). The CDR3 loop is CSARGGQADTHYF. The DNA of the CDR3 is TGCAGTGCTAGAGGGGGACAGGCAGATACGCACTATTTT.

For this clonotype: Its ends do not fully match the called genes, so a read error is possible. Here the CDR3 reads CASSKTETCYEQYF. CDR3 sequence (DNA): TGTGCCAGCAGCAAGACTGAAACCTGCTACGAGCAATACTTC. The chain links TRBV5-4 to TRBJ2-7, with D uncertain. The CDR3 runs to 14 residues. Germline assignment: CDR1 SGHNT and CDR2 YYREEE (reference sequence). The full variable domain, completed using reference TRBV5-4 and TRBJ2-7, is ETGVTQSPTHLIKTRGQQVTLRCSSQSGHNTVSWYQQALGQGPQFIFQYYREEENGRGNFPPRFSGLQFPNYSSELNVNALELDDSALYLCASSKTETCYEQYFGPGTRLTVT.

As to this clonotype: A read error may be the cause here, since a much bigger clone is one base away. This chain connects TRBV7-9 to TRBJ2-3; 10 nucleotides align to TRBD2. This CDR3 comprises 15 residues. Per germline, CDR1 SEHNR and CDR2 FQNEAQ (reference sequence). The CDR3 sequence is CTSSLWRLAGDTQYF. In DNA, the CDR3 is TGTACCAGCAGCTTATGGCGACTAGCGGGAGATACGCAGTATTTT.

The CDR3 is CAASTSTGSRGEKLFF. For the CDR3, the DNA is TGCGCCGCCAGCACTAGCACCGGGTCGAGGGGTGAAAAACTGTTTTTT. The chain is built from TRBV4-3 and TRBJ1-4; a weak D match, TRBD1 (5 bases). Trimming stripped 11 bases from V and 7 bases from J, with 26 bases between. Germline-derived CDR1 and CDR2 are LGHNA and YSLEER. The CDR3 length is 16 residues.

This sequence joins TRBV20-1 and TRBJ2-1; 11 positions match TRBD2. CDR1 DFQATT and CDR2 SNEGSKA come from the germline V gene (reference sequence). The CDR3 loop spans 14 amino acids. The CDR3 spells CSAQTSGTTMRQFF. The DNA of the CDR3 is TGCAGCGCTCAGACTAGCGGGACCACAATGAGGCAGTTCTTC.

The chain couples TRBV13 to TRBJ2-7; D uncertain. The germline CDR1 and CDR2 sequences are PRHDT and FYEKMQ (reference sequence). The CDR3 sequence is 11 residues long. Between the trimmed V and J ends, which lost 6 bases and 8 bases, there was a span of 11 bases. CDR3: CASSIDDKQYF. As DNA, the CDR3 is TGTGCCAGCAGTATCGATGACAAGCAGTACTTC.

This clonotype was found once. At one end the junction does not follow the germline gene, possibly because of a read error. This chain uses TRBV4-1 with TRBJ2-2, with a possible D match to TRBD2 (5 bases). CDR3 length: 16 amino acids. CDR1 is MGHRA, CDR2 YSYEKL, per germline. The CDR3 loop is CVSSQWQGPAAGELVF. The CDR3 DNA sequence: TGCGTCAGCAGCCAATGGCAAGGACCCGCCGCCGGGGAGCTGGTTTTT.

This clonotype was detected a few times. The chain recombines TRBV20-1 with TRBJ2-6, with D possibly matching TRBD1 (6 bases). The length of the CDR3 is 14 residues. V was trimmed by 6 bases and J by 0 bases, leaving 9 bases between them. CDR1 is DFQATT and CDR2 is SNEGSKA in the germline V gene (reference sequence). CDR3 nucleotides: TGCAGTGCCCGGGACATCTCTGGGGCCAACGTCCTGACTTTC. This codes for CSARDISGANVLTF.

CDR3: CASSYRGAGPDTQYF. CDR3 nucleotide sequence: TGTGCCAGCAGCTATCGCGGGGCGGGACCAGATACGCAGTATTTT. This rearrangement joins TRBV11-2 to TRBJ2-3, with TRBD2 as a possible D gene (6 bases). The CDR3 length is 15 residues. Germline V gene sequence: CDR1 SGHAT, CDR2 FQNNGV. The V end lost 4 bases, the J end lost 4 bases, and 15 bases lay between the germline ends.

This clonotype appeared many times. CDR3 in amino acids: CSATPMLAGPAKNIQYF. The CDR3 DNA sequence: TGCAGTGCTACTCCGATGCTAGCGGGGCCAGCCAAAAACATTCAGTACTTC. The chain carries TRBV20-1 and TRBJ2-4, with TRBD2 matching 9 bases. Germline lookup yields CDR1 DFQATT and CDR2 SNEGSKA (reference sequence). CDR3 size: 17 residues. Trimming removed 4 bases from V and 0 bases from J; junction bases left unmatched: 10.

V and J are TRBV6-1 and TRBJ1-5; tentative D call: TRBD1 (6 bases). The CDR3 covers 15 residues. V dropped 6 bases and J dropped 10 bases, with 22 bases sitting between them. Germline loops: CDR1 MNHNS, CDR2 SASEGT. The CDR3 nucleotides are TGTGCCAGCAGGGGAAGTCAGGGGACCAATCGACCCCAGCATTTT. This codes for CASRGSQGTNRPQHF.

With respect to this clonotype: Since a much larger clone is just one base distant, this may be a read error. The gene calls are TRBV14 and TRBJ1-1; D might be TRBD1 (6 bases). Germline CDR1 SGHDN, CDR2 FVKESK. The CDR3 is 14 amino acids. Trimming pared 0 bases from V and 5 bases from J, leaving 10 bases between. The chain's CDR3 is CASSQDLGATEAFF. The CDR3 bases are TGTGCCAGCAGCCAAGATCTGGGGGCTACTGAAGCTTTCTTT.

The J gene is TRBJ2-1, the V gene TRBV20-1, with 9 bases aligning to TRBD2. CDR3 size: 16 residues. V shed 0 bases, J shed 9 bases, and the junction held 12 bases outside the gene matches. Germline values: CDR1 DFQATT, CDR2 SNEGSKA (reference sequence). CDR3 residues: CSARDLSAGGPVEQFF. The DNA of the CDR3 is TGCAGTGCTAGAGATCTATCGGCGGGGGGGCCGGTTGAGCAGTTCTTC.

Written as DNA, the CDR3 is TGTGCCAGCAGTGGGGTTCGGGTATCTAGCGGGAGAGGCGGGTACAATGAGCAGTTCTTC. It is translated as CASSGVRVSSGRGGYNEQFF. J is TRBJ2-1 and V is TRBV28, with 10 bases that match TRBD2. Germline-derived CDR1 and CDR2 are MDHEN and SYDVKM. With 5 bases clipped from V and 4 bases from J, the junction kept 20 bases outside the gene matches. The CDR3 is 20 amino acids.